These 25 T cell receptor beta chains share one sample of origin, sequenced in a study of blood T cell repertoires in COVID-19. Measured with immunoSEQ multiplex PCR; TCRdb has only the in-frame clones, and not every one. The data show hundreds of thousands of clones, approximately 85% seen once. The sequencing sample was made of peripheral blood. All receptors derive from a man between 50 and 59 years old with active or convalescent COVID-19.

The V gene is TRBV15, the J gene TRBJ2-3; D is uncertain. This CDR3 spans 13 amino acids. V gave up 3 bases and J gave up 8 bases, with 12 bases separating them. Germline V gene data show CDR1 as LNHNV and CDR2 as YYDKDF (reference sequence). Written as DNA, the CDR3 is TGTGCCACCAGCAGCCCAACCCCCGGTACGCAGTATTTT. Encoded protein: CATSSPTPGTQYF.

Here the CDR3 DNA reads TGTGCCATCATGGCCGGGCGGGGCACTGAAGCTTTCTTT. Encoded protein: CAIMAGRGTEAFF. V usage is TRBV10-3 and J usage is TRBJ1-1; D remains ambiguous. There are 13 residues in the CDR3. Trimming cost V 7 bases and J 4 bases, with 13 bases left between them. Germline CDR1 reads ENHRY; CDR2 reads SYGVKD.

DNA for the CDR3: TGTGCCAGCAGTTTATTAAGCGGGAGATTCGCAGATACGCAGTATTTT. Its translation: CASSLLSGRFADTQYF. The V call is TRBV28, the J call TRBJ2-3; 8 positions match TRBD2. V trimming: 1 base; J trimming: 4 bases; junction bases outside the gene matches: 7. Germline V gene data show CDR1 as MDHEN and CDR2 as SYDVKM. This CDR3 has 16 amino acids. The whole variable domain, filled in from reference TRBV28 and TRBJ2-3, reads DVKVTQSSRYLVKRTGEKVFLECVQDMDHENMFWYRQDPGLGLRLIYFSYDVKMKEKGDIPEGYSVSREKKERFSLILESASTNQTSMYLCASSLLSGRFADTQYFGPGTRLTVL.

The rearrangement uses TRBV6-5 and TRBJ1-4; 7 bases are a match to TRBD1. Germline V gives CDR1 MNHEY, CDR2 SVGAGI. V shed 6 bases, J shed 7 bases, and the junction held 11 bases outside the gene matches. The CDR3 is 15 amino acids. CDR3 coding DNA: TGTGCCAGCAGGTACACCGGGACAGTAACTGAAAAACTGTTTTTT. Residues: CASRYTGTVTEKLFF.

This chain uses TRBV19 with TRBJ2-3; 10 bases are a match to TRBD2. Losses at the gene ends were 5 bases for V and 0 bases for J; bases not matched to a gene: 11. The germline V gene encodes CDR1 LNHDA and CDR2 SQIVND (reference sequence). The length of the CDR3 is 18 residues. CDR3 in DNA: TGTGCCAGTAGTCCTGAGGAGGGACTAGCGAAAAGCACAGATACGCAGTATTTT. Protein: CASSPEEGLAKSTDTQYF.

The V and J genes are TRBV27 and TRBJ1-2, with a tentative D call TRBD1 (5 bases). Germline V gene lookup returns CDR1 MNHEY and CDR2 SMNVEV (reference sequence). The CDR3 covers 16 residues. Trimming left V 3 bases short and J 8 bases short, with 22 bases between. CDR3 residues: CASSLSRGGTRRGYTF. The CDR3 DNA is TGTGCCAGCAGTTTGAGCCGGGGAGGGACCCGAAGGGGCTACACCTTC.

The chain recombines TRBV7-9 with TRBJ2-7; perhaps TRBD1 as D (5 bases). Trimming pared 3 bases from V and 5 bases from J, leaving 20 bases between. Germline CDR1 is SEHNR and CDR2 is FQNEAQ (reference sequence). The CDR3 covers 16 residues. The CDR3 protein is CASSFLSPDQGHEQYF. The DNA of the CDR3 is TGTGCCAGCAGCTTCCTTAGTCCGGATCAGGGCCACGAGCAGTACTTC.

This clone was counted a single time. This chain links TRBV25-1 with TRBJ1-6, with D tentatively TRBD1 (5 bases). The CDR3 spans 13 residues. Germline V lookup: CDR1 MGHDK, CDR2 SYGVNS. V gave up 2 bases and J gave up 10 bases, with 9 bases separating them. The CDR3 DNA reads TGTGCCAGCAGTGAACAGGGCAACTCACCCCTCCACTTT. It is translated as CASSEQGNSPLHF. The full variable domain, with the rest looked up from reference TRBV25-1 and TRBJ1-6, is EADIYQTPRYLVIGTGKKITLECSQTMGHDKMYWYQQDPGMELHLIHYSYGVNSTEKGDLSSESTVSRIRTEHFPLTLESARPSHTSQYLCASSEQGNSPLHFGNGTRLTVT.

The V gene is TRBV10-3, the J gene TRBJ2-7; 7 bases align to TRBD2. From germline, CDR1 is ENHRY and CDR2 SYGVKD. This CDR3 region has 12 residues. The V and J ends lost 8 bases and 6 bases, in that order; junction bases with no gene match: 7. In DNA, the CDR3 is TGTGCCATCGCGGGAGTCCAGGGCGAGCAGTACTTC. It translates to CAIAGVQGEQYF.

This rearrangement joins TRBV7-8 to TRBJ2-7; possibly TRBD2 for D (5 bases). The CDR3 loop spans 15 amino acids. Trimming left V 5 bases short and J 2 bases short, with 16 bases between. CDR1 SGHVS and CDR2 FQNEAQ come from the germline V gene. This CDR3 reads CASSLGGGVAYEQYF. The CDR3 nucleotides read TGTGCCAGCAGCCTGGGTGGAGGCGTGGCCTACGAGCAGTACTTC. Full variable domain (missing parts from reference TRBV7-8 and TRBJ2-7): GAGVSQSPRYKVAKRGQDVALRCDPISGHVSLFWYQQALGQGPEFLTYFQNEAQLDKSGLPSDRFFAERPEGSVSTLKIQRTQQEDSAVYLCASSLGGGVAYEQYFGPGTRLTVT.

The chain joins TRBV2 to TRBJ1-2; 8 bases fit TRBD1. This CDR3 is built from 17 residues. V was pared by 0 bases and J by 8 bases, with 14 bases of the junction left unmatched. Germline assignment: CDR1 SNHLY and CDR2 FYNNEI. The CDR3 protein is CASSEATTGERARGYTF. CDR3 nucleotides: TGTGCCAGCAGTGAAGCCACGACAGGGGAAAGGGCTAGAGGCTACACCTTC.

This sequence joins TRBV6-2 or TRBV6-3 and TRBJ1-5, with D perhaps matching TRBD1 (5 bases). CDR1 and CDR2 (germline): MNHEY, SVGEGT. V was cut by 6 bases and J by 5 bases, with 11 bases left in between. This CDR3 comprises 13 residues. The CDR3 here is CASSHRRDQPQHF. The CDR3 nucleotides are TGTGCCAGCAGCCACAGGAGAGATCAGCCCCAGCATTTT.

This clone was picked up many times. The gene calls are TRBV4-2 and TRBJ2-2; D unresolved. In germline, CDR1 is LGHNA, CDR2 YNFKEQ. V was cut by 0 bases and J by 3 bases, with 5 bases left in between. The CDR3 runs 14 residues. The CDR3 coding sequence is TGTGCCAGCAGCCAAGAGCGATACACCGGGGAGCTGTTTTTT. This gives the protein CASSQERYTGELFF.

This clone showed up just a few times. V and J are TRBV2 and TRBJ1-3, with D perhaps matching TRBD1 (5 bases). Germline V gene data show CDR1 as SNHLY and CDR2 as FYNNEI. Trimming shortened V by 10 bases and J by 3 bases, and 16 bases separated the two germline ends. The CDR3 has 14 amino acids. CDR3 DNA: TGTGCCATCGACCAGGGAGGGATTGGAAACACCATATATTTT. Its translation: CAIDQGGIGNTIYF.

The chain employs TRBV6-5 and TRBJ2-7; 8 bases line up with TRBD2. This CDR3 region has 15 residues. With 8 bases clipped from V and 3 bases from J, the junction kept 12 bases outside the gene matches. Germline V CDR1 and CDR2: MNHEY, SVGAGI. CDR3: CASRIAGRPNYEQYF. CDR3 sequence (DNA): TGTGCCAGCCGAATAGCGGGACGGCCTAACTACGAGCAGTACTTC.

This clone was recorded many times. The chain carries TRBV4-2 and TRBJ1-1, with 9 positions matching TRBD1. The CDR3 extends over 15 amino acids. V shed 4 bases and J 2 bases; nucleotides not matched to a gene: 5. Looked up from germline, CDR1 is LGHNA and CDR2 is YNFKEQ. CDR3 nucleotide sequence: TGTGCCAGCAGCCGGGACAGGGCGGGAAACACTGAAGCTTTCTTT. This codes for CASSRDRAGNTEAFF.

The rearrangement joins TRBV5-6 to TRBJ1-2; TRBD1 is a possible D gene (6 bases). Germline V gene lookup returns CDR1 SGHDT and CDR2 YYEEEE. V was pared by 0 bases and J by 12 bases, with 9 bases between. This CDR3 comprises 11 residues. In DNA form, the CDR3 reads TGTGCCAGCAGCTTGGACAGGGTAGACACCTTC. Translated: CASSLDRVDTF.

V and J are TRBV25-1 and TRBJ2-7; D is undetermined. The V gene lost 7 bases and the J gene lost 6 bases, with 10 bases spanning the gap. Looked up from germline, CDR1 is MGHDK and CDR2 is SYGVNS. The CDR3 sequence is 11 residues long. The CDR3, as DNA: TGTGCCAGCACTAGTCTAGGCGAGCAGTACTTC. This codes for CASTSLGEQYF.

V gene TRBV4-1 combines with J gene TRBJ2-7; TRBD2 aligns across 15 bases. Per germline, CDR1 MGHRA and CDR2 YSYEKL. The CDR3 spans 18 residues. Trimming cost V 2 bases and J 0 bases; bases outside gene matches: 5. The CDR3 loop reads CASSQLGLAGGPSYEQYF. The CDR3, as DNA: TGCGCCAGCAGCCAACTGGGACTAGCGGGAGGCCCCTCCTACGAGCAGTACTTC.

The J gene is TRBJ2-7, the V gene TRBV7-8, with 11 bases that match TRBD2. V shed 1 base, J shed 3 bases, and the junction held 2 bases outside the gene matches. Germline V lookup: CDR1 SGHVS, CDR2 FQNEAQ. CDR3 length equals 15 residues. In DNA, the CDR3 is TGTGCCAGCAGCTTAGGACTAGCGGGGCACTACGAGCAGTACTTC. Amino acids: CASSLGLAGHYEQYF.

V is TRBV19 and J is TRBJ2-1, with a possible D match to TRBD1 (6 bases). This CDR3 has 15 residues. Germline CDR1 and CDR2: LNHDA and SQIVND (reference sequence). V dropped 3 bases and J dropped 6 bases, with 15 bases sitting between them. The chain's CDR3 is CASSILGVGGNEQFF. The CDR3 DNA reads TGTGCCAGTAGTATTCTGGGCGTAGGGGGCAATGAGCAGTTCTTC.

This clone is a singleton in its sample. The rearrangement joins TRBV21-1 to TRBJ2-5; the D call in the table, TRBD1, was not verified against the DNA. TRBV21-1 is a recognized pseudogene. This CDR3 is 14 amino acids long. DNA of the CDR3: TGTGCCAGCAGCCCGCAAAGGGACAGGGTCGAGGGGTACTTC. It translates to CASSPQRDRVEGYF.

The chain carries TRBV9 and TRBJ1-4; 8 positions match TRBD1. Germline values: CDR1 SGDLS, CDR2 YYNGEE. The CDR3 spans 16 residues. V was pared by 3 bases and J by 2 bases, with 6 bases of the junction left unmatched. The CDR3, as DNA: TGTGCCAGCAGCGCCTTTTCAGGGGGCACTAATGAAAAACTGTTTTTT. Amino acid sequence: CASSAFSGGTNEKLFF.

This clone ranks as medium-sized. This chain links TRBV11-2 with TRBJ2-1; 7 nucleotides line up with TRBD2. CDR3 length: 12 residues. The germline CDR1 and CDR2 sequences are SGHAT and FQNNGV. Unmatched junction bases numbered 0, after V lost 1 base and J lost 9 bases. This CDR3 is CASSLGLAEQFF. CDR3 nucleotide sequence: TGTGCCAGCAGCTTAGGACTAGCTGAGCAGTTCTTC.

The chain uses TRBV19 and TRBJ2-1; the match to TRBD1 covers 7 bases. The ends lost 5 bases at V and 0 bases at J; junction bases unmatched: 7. CDR1 LNHDA and CDR2 SQIVND come from the germline V gene (reference sequence). The CDR3 length is 16 residues. This CDR3 is CASSRNRGSSYNEQFF. The CDR3 nucleotides read TGTGCCAGTAGTCGGAACAGGGGTAGCTCCTACAATGAGCAGTTCTTC.